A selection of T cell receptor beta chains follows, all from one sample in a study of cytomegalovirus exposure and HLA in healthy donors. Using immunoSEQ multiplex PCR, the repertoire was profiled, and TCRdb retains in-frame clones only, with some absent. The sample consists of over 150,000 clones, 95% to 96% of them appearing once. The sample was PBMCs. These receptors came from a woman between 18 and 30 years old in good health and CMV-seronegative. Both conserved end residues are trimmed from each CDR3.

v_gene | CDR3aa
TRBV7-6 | ASSLRSGESSYEQY
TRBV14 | ASSQVALGAEQF
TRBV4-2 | ASSQVPGGGYEQY
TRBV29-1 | SVDEGRGTANYGYT
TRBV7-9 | ASSTPYEQY
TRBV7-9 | ASSEGVWSQPQH
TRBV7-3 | ASSSRGEETQY
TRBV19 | ASSITGGGNEKLF
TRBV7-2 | ASSLYTSGSGANVLT
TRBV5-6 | ASSSQGNTIY
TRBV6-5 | ASSPGTGVQNEQF
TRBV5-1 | ASSQGHANEKLF
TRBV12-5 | ASGFSRDLHQPQH
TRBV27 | ASSFSGTGELF
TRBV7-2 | ASSLVARGVWHEQY
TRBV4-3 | ASSRENPGLNEQF
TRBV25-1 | ASSDKTGTGNTIY
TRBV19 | ASRSTGEVDTGELF
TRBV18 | ASSLGRNTEAF
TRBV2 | ASRDSGLIVSSYNSPLH
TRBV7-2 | TSSLRTGSFGTDTQY
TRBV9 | ASSVERDSPLH
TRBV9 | ASSDGLAGGPVPDTQY
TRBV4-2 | ASSQGRAGLDIQY
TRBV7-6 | ASSFSGNTNEKLF
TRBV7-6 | ASSFRPTGTEDNEQY
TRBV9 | ASSFGTNGETQY
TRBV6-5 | ASSYSSGGSYNEQF
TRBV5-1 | ASSRGDGLPGVYEQY
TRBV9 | ASSVDRGEVYGYT
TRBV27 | ASSPYRSYEQY
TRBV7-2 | ASSLGREVFQPQH
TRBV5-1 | ASSSPGGTSRETQY
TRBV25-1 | ASSEGGRRFMDEQF
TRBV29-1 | SFYSVNTEAF
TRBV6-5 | ASSGGGTEAF
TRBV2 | ASSVGGVGETQY
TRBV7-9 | ASTVRGKNSPLH
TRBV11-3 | ASSPGFGTNYEQY
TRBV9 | ASSSLDRVVTGELF
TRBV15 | ATSRDIRTGLVEQY
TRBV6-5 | ASRSHNSPLH
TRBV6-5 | ASSYRGGNTEAF
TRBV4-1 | ASASSIGGGNRNTEAF
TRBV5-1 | ASSPMGSGGGETQY
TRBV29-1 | SVDSWGGGDYGYT
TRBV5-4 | ASKGTGLAGNEQF
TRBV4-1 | ASSQDFQDQPQH
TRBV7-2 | ASSSQRSTDTQY
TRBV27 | ASRIAGGLEQF
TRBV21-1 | ASSKVTGPPNYGYT
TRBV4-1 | ASSQAWTSGGSYNEQF
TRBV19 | ASSIARDRGPNQPQH
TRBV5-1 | ASSLVGTGEDTQY
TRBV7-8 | ASSKDSNQETQY
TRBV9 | ATSRGGYTDTQY
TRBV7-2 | ASSSPHRGQETQY